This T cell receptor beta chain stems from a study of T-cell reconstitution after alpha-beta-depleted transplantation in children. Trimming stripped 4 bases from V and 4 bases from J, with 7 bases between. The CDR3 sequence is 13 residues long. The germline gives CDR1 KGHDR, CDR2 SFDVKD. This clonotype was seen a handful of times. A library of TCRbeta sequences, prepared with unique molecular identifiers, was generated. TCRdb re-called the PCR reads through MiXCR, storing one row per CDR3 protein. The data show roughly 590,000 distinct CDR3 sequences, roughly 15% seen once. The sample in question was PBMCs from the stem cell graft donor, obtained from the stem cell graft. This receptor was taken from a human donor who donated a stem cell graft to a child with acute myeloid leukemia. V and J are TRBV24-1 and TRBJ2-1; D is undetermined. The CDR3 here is CATSEGYYNEQFF. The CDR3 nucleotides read TGTGCCACCAGTGAGGGGTATTACAATGAGCAGTTCTTC.